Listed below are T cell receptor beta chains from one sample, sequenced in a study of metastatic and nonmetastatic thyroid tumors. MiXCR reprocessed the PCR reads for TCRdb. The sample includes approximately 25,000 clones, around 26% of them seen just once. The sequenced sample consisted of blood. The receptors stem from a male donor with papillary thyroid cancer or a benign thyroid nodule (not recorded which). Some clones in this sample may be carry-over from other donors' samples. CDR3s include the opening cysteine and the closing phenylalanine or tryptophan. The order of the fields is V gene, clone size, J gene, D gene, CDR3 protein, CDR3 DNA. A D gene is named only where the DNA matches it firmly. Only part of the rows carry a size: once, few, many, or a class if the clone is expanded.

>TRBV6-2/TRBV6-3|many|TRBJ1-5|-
CASSYSSSNQPQHF
TGTGCCAGCAGTTACTCGAGTAGCAATCAGCCCCAGCATTTT
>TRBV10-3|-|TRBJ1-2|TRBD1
CAIRTGGLGEGYTF
TGTGCCATCAGAACAGGGGGCCTGGGAGAAGGCTACACCTTC
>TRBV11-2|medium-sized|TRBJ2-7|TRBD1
CASSFIPGQGSYEQYF
TGTGCCAGCAGCTTTATCCCGGGACAGGGTTCCTACGAGCAGTACTTC
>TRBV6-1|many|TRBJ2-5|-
CASIRAGASLKETQYF
TGTGCCAGCATTCGGGCAGGGGCGTCTTTAAAAGAGACCCAGTACTTC
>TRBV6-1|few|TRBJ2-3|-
CASSEVSRKNTDTQYF
TGTGCCAGCAGTGAGGTATCGCGAAAAAACACAGATACGCAGTATTTT
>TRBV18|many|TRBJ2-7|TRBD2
CASSLKGGSGLAGPTYEQYF
TGTGCCAGCTCACTCAAAGGGGGGTCGGGACTAGCGGGACCTACCTACGAGCAGTACTTC
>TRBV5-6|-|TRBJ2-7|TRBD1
CASSLRRRQGPSYEQYF
TGTGCCAGCAGCCTGCGTAGACGACAGGGGCCTTCCTACGAGCAGTACTTC
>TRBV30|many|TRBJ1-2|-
CAWDSGGSYGYTF
TGTGCCTGGGATTCTGGGGGCAGCTATGGCTACACCTTC
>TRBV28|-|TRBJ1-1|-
CASSFQWAETGQAFF
TGTGCCAGCAGTTTTCAGTGGGCGGAGACAGGTCAAGCTTTCTTT
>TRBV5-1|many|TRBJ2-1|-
CASSHVRGPTFGEQFF
TGCGCCAGCAGCCACGTGCGGGGCCCGACGTTTGGGGAGCAGTTCTTC
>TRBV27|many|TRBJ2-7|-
CASSFGTDYEQYF
TGTGCCAGCAGTTTCGGGACCGACTACGAGCAGTACTTC
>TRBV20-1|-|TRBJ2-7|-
CSATGHGSYEQYF
TGCAGTGCTACGGGACACGGCTCATACGAGCAGTACTTC
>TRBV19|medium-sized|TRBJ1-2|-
CASSIEVGTPHGYTF
TGTGCCAGTAGTATAGAGGTCGGGACACCTCATGGCTACACCTTC
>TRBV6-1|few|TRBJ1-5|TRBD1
CASSADRGSIGKPQHF
TGTGCCAGCAGTGCCGACAGGGGATCAATAGGTAAGCCCCAGCATTTT
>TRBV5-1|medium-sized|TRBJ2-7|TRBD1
CASSNGGTGGDEQYF
TGCGCCAGCAGCAACGGCGGGACAGGGGGCGACGAGCAGTACTTC
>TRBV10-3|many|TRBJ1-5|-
CAISDTTNQPQHF
TGTGCCATCAGTGACACGACTAATCAGCCCCAGCATTTT
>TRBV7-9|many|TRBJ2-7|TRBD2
CASSITSGRAREQYF
TGTGCCAGCAGCATAACTAGCGGGAGAGCAAGGGAGCAGTACTTC
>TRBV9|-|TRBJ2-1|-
CASSSPPQALGPKWEQFF
TGTGCCAGCAGCTCACCGCCCCAAGCGTTAGGGCCGAAGTGGGAGCAGTTCTTC
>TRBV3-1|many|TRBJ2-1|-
CASSLDYNEQFF
TGTGCCAGCAGCCTCGACTACAATGAGCAGTTCTTC
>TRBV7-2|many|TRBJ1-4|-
CASSLSGEGNEKLFF
TGTGCCAGCAGCTTATCGGGGGAGGGTAATGAAAAACTGTTTTTT
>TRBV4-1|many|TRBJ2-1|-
CASRGVGQIPDHSYNEQFF
TGCGCCAGCAGAGGAGTAGGACAGATTCCCGACCACTCCTACAATGAGCAGTTCTTC
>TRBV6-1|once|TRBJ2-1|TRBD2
CAHGTSGYKEQFF
TGTGCCCACGGGACTAGCGGGTACAAAGAGCAGTTCTTC
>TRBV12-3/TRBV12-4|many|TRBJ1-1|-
CASTYGGLRNTEAFF
TGTGCCAGCACTTACGGGGGGTTGAGAAACACTGAAGCTTTCTTT
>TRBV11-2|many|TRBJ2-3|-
CASSLRFTSTDTQYF
TGTGCCAGCAGCTTAAGATTCACGAGCACAGATACGCAGTATTTT
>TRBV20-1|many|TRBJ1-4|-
CSARDRSGANEKLFF
TGCAGTGCTAGAGATCGTTCTGGGGCTAATGAAAAACTGTTTTTT
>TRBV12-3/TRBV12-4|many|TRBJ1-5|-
CASSLAGGNQPQHF
TGTGCCAGCAGTTTAGCGGGGGGCAATCAGCCCCAGCATTTT
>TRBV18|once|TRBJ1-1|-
CARSYIGSLPAEAFF
TGTGCCAGATCGTATATAGGATCCCTGCCCGCTGAAGCTTTCTTT
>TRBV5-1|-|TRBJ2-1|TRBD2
CAISSPLGLAGEQFF
TGCGCTATCAGCTCCCCTCTCGGACTAGCGGGGGAGCAGTTCTTC
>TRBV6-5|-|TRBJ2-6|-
CASSYTYAGSNVLTF
TGTGCCAGCAGTTACACTTACGCTGGGTCCAACGTCCTGACTTTC
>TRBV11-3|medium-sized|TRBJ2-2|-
CASRVGLNTGELFF
TGTGCCAGCAGAGTCGGACTGAACACCGGGGAGCTGTTTTTT
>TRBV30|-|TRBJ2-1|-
CAWSPSNLSYNEQLF
TGTGCCTGGAGTCCCTCAAACCTCTCCTACAATGAGCAGTTGTTC
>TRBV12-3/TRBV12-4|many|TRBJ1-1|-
CASRFGNTEAFF
TGTGCCAGCAGATTTGGGAACACTGAAGCTTTCTTT
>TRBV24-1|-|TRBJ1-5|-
CATSDPMDQPQHF
TGTGCCACCAGTGATCCGATGGATCAGCCCCAGCATTTT
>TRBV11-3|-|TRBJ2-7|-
CGSSFQLWCSYEQYF
TGTGGCAGCAGCTTTCAACTCTGGTGCTCCTACGAGCAGTACTTC
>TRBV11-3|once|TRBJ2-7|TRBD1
CASSLEGQLYYEQYF
TGTGCCAGCAGCTTAGAGGGACAGCTCTACTACGAGCAGTACTTC
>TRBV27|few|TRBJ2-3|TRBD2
CASSNSLAGGPDTQYF
TGTGCCAGCAGTAACAGCCTAGCGGGGGGCCCAGATACGCAGTATTTT
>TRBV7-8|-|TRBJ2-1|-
CASSSTGAIEQFF
TGTGCCAGCAGCTCCACCGGGGCAATCGAGCAGTTCTTC
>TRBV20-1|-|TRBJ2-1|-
CSARIWRASEQFF
TGCAGTGCTAGGATCTGGAGGGCCAGTGAGCAGTTCTTC
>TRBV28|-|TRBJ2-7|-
CAISPTARGPSSYEQYF
TGTGCCATCAGTCCCACCGCGCGTGGCCCGAGCTCCTACGAGCAGTACTTC
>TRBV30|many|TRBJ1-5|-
CAWNVGFGNQPQHF
TGTGCCTGGAACGTGGGGTTTGGCAATCAGCCCCAGCATTTT